These T cell receptor beta chains were read from a single sample in a study of early T cells in non-severe SARS-CoV-2 infection. One entry per CDR3 protein, called by TCRdb with MiXCR from the 5' RACE reads. The sample lists around 60,000 distinct CDR3 sequences; roughly an eighth were seen once. Sequencing was carried out using whole blood. These receptors all come from an adult who was a healthcare worker with PCR-confirmed SARS-CoV-2 infection or an uninfected control (not recorded which). Both conserved end residues are part of each CDR3. A D gene is named only where the DNA matches it firmly. Clone size is stated in some rows and not others, as once, few, many or a class when expanded.

clone size	V gene	D gene	J gene	CDR3 protein	CDR3 DNA
many	TRBV30	.	TRBJ2-2	CAWTPGPGTGELFF	TGTGCCTGGACGCCGGGACCCGGCACCGGGGAGCTGTTTTTT
many	TRBV14	TRBD1	TRBJ1-2	CASSHPTGSVNYGYTF	TGTGCCAGCAGCCACCCGACAGGGTCGGTCAACTATGGCTACACCTTC
few	TRBV29-1	TRBD1	TRBJ2-1	CSYSGDRVINEQFF	TGCAGCTACTCCGGGGACAGGGTCATCAATGAGCAGTTCTTC
many	TRBV7-3	.	TRBJ2-1	CASSLNPANYNEQFF	TGTGCCAGCAGCTTAAACCCCGCGAATTACAATGAGCAGTTCTTC
many	TRBV9	TRBD1	TRBJ2-7	CASSGGTGEAYEQYF	TGTGCCAGCAGCGGCGGGACAGGGGAAGCCTACGAGCAGTACTTC
.	TRBV19	TRBD1	TRBJ2-6	CASNPGTGGLGANVLTF	TGTGCCAGTAATCCCGGGACAGGGGGCCTTGGGGCCAACGTCCTGACTTTC
.	TRBV20-1	.	TRBJ1-5	CSVKQGDNQPQHF	TGCAGTGTGAAACAGGGTGACAATCAGCCCCAGCATTTT
.	TRBV5-1	TRBD2	TRBJ2-3	CASSFSGNTDTQYF	TGCGCCAGCAGCTTTAGCGGGAACACAGATACGCAGTATTTT
few	TRBV11-2	.	TRBJ2-1	CASSPQRYNEQFF	TGTGCCAGCAGCCCCCAGCGGTACAATGAGCAGTTCTTC
few	TRBV29-1	.	TRBJ1-2	CSAKENYGYTF	TGCAGCGCTAAGGAGAACTATGGCTACACCTTC
few	TRBV12-3/TRBV12-4	TRBD1	TRBJ2-1	CASSLTLTGGSYNEQFF	TGTGCCAGCAGCCTGACCCTTACAGGGGGCTCATACAATGAGCAGTTCTTC
.	TRBV7-9	TRBD1	TRBJ1-1	CASNRQGGTEAFF	TGTGCCAGCAACAGACAGGGCGGCACTGAAGCTTTCTTT
few	TRBV7-3	.	TRBJ2-1	CASSSTGSSYNEQFF	TGTGCCAGCAGCTCTACGGGGAGCTCCTACAATGAGCAGTTCTTC
many	TRBV7-2	.	TRBJ1-6	CASRADVALWAPLHF	TGTGCCAGCAGGGCTGATGTAGCCCTCTGGGCACCCCTCCACTTT
.	TRBV20-1	.	TRBJ2-1	CSEAGRNEQFF	TGCAGTGAGGCAGGGAGGAATGAGCAGTTCTTC
few	TRBV7-2	TRBD2	TRBJ2-4	CASSPGTSGFLAKNIQYF	TGTGCCAGCAGCCCCGGGACTAGCGGGTTCCTAGCCAAAAACATTCAGTACTTC
few	TRBV4-3	TRBD2	TRBJ2-2	CASSQEGGGNTGELFF	TGCGCCAGCAGCCAAGAGGGCGGGGGGAACACCGGGGAGCTGTTTTTT
many	TRBV18	TRBD1	TRBJ2-7	CASSPPGQGANEQYF	TGTGCCAGCTCACCCCCGGGACAGGGGGCTAACGAGCAGTACTTC
few	TRBV14	.	TRBJ1-6	CASSQLGRLSSPLHF	TGTGCCAGCAGCCAACTGGGCAGGCTTAGTTCACCCCTCCACTTT
.	TRBV29-1	TRBD2	TRBJ2-1	CSVDSGLAGGNEQFF	TGCAGCGTTGATTCAGGGCTAGCGGGAGGGAATGAGCAGTTCTTC
many	TRBV7-9	TRBD1	TRBJ2-3	CASSLVDRATDTQYF	TGTGCCAGCAGCTTAGTAGACAGGGCCACAGATACGCAGTATTTT
few	TRBV10-3	TRBD1	TRBJ1-2	CAISFDRGPYGYTF	TGTGCCATCAGTTTCGACAGGGGGCCATATGGCTACACCTTC
many	TRBV5-1	.	TRBJ1-6	CASSPQGSPSPLHF	TGCGCCAGCAGCCCCCAGGGCTCTCCGTCACCCCTCCACTTT
.	TRBV5-1	.	TRBJ1-4	CASSLTGLDEKLFF	TGCGCCAGCAGCTTGACAGGGTTGGATGAAAAACTGTTTTTT
.	TRBV7-6	.	TRBJ1-1	CASSLESGTYTEAFF	TGTGCCAGCAGCTTAGAATCAGGGACATACACTGAAGCTTTCTTT
.	TRBV20-1	.	TRBJ1-2	CSATRFGPYKGYGYTF	TGCAGTGCTACCCGCTTTGGACCCTACAAGGGCTATGGCTACACCTTC